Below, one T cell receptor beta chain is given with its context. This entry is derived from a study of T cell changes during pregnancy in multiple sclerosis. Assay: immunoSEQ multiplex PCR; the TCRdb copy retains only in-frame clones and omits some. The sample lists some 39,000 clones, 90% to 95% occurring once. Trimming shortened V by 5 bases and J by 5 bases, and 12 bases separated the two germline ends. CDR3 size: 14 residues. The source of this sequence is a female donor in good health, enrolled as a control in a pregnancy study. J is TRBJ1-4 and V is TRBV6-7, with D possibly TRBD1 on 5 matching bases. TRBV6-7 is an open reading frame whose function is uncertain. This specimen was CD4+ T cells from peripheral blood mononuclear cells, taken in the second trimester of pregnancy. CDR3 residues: CASSKQAYNEKLFF. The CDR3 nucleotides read TGTGCCAGCAGTAAACAGGCCTACAATGAAAAACTGTTTTTT.